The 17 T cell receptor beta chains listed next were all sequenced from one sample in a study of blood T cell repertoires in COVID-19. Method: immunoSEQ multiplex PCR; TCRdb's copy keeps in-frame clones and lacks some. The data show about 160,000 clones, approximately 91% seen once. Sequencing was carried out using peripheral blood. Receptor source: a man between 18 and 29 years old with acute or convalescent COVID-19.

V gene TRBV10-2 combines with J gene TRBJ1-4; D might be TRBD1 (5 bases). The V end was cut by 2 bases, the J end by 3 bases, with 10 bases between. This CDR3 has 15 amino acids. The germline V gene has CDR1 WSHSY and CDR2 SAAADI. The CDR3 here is CASSEGTGANEKLFF. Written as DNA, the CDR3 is TGCGCCAGCAGTGAGGGTACAGGAGCTAATGAAAAACTGTTTTTT.

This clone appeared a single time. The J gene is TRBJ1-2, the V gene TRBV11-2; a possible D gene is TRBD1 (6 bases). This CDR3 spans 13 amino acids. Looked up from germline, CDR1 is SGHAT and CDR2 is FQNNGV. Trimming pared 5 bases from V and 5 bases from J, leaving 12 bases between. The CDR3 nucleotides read TGTGCCAGCAGCCCCCGACAGGCTTATGGCTACACCTTC. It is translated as CASSPRQAYGYTF.

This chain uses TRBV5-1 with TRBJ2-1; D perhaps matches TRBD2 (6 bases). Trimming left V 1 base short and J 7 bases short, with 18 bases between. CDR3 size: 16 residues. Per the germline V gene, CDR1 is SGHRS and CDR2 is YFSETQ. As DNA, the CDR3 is TGCGCCAGCAGCTTGTCCGCGAAGGGACTCGATAATGAGCAGTTCTTC. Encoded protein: CASSLSAKGLDNEQFF.

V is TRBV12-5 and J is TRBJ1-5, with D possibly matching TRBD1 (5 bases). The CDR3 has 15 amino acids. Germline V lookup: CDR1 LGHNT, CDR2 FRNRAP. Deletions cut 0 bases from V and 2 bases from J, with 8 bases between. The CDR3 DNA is TGTGCTAGTGGTTTGGTGTCGGGGGGCAATCAGCCCCAGCATTTT. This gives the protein CASGLVSGGNQPQHF.

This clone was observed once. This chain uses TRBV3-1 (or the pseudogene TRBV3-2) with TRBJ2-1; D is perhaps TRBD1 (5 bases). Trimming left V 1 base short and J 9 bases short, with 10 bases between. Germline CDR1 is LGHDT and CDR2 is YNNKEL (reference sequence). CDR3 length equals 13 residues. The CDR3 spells CASSQVGVGEQFF. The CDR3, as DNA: TGTGCCAGCAGCCAAGTAGGGGTGGGTGAGCAGTTCTTC.

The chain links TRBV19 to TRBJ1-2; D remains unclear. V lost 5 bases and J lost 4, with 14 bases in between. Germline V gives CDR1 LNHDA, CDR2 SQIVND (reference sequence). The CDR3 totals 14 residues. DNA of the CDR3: TGTGCCAGTAGTGGCTTCCAGGCCGTCTATGGCTACACCTTC. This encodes CASSGFQAVYGYTF.

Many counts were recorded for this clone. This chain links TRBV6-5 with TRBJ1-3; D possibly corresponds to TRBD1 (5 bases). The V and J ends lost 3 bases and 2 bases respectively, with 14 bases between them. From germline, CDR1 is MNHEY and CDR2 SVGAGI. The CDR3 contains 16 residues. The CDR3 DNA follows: TGTGCCAGCAGTTATGCAGGGCTCCCTCCTGGAAACACCATATATTTT. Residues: CASSYAGLPPGNTIYF.

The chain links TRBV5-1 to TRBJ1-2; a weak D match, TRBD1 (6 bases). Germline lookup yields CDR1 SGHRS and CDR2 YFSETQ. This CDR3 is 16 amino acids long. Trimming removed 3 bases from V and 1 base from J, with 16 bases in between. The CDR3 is CASSSRQAFVNYGYTF. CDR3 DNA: TGCGCCAGCAGCTCGCGACAGGCCTTTGTTAACTATGGCTACACCTTC.

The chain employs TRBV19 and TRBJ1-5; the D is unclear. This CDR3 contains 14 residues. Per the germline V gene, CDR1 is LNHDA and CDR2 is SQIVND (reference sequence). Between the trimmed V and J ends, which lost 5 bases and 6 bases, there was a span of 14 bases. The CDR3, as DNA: TGTGCCAGTAGTGTCCAGAGGGCAGGTCAGCCCCAGCATTTT. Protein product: CASSVQRAGQPQHF.

CDR3 coding DNA: TGTGCCAGCAAAACCGCCTATACGAACACCGGGGAGCTGTTTTTT. It is translated as CASKTAYTNTGELFF. This rearrangement joins TRBV2 to TRBJ2-2; D is uncertain. The V end lost 7 bases, the J end lost 0 bases, and 12 bases lay between the germline ends. Germline V gene sequence: CDR1 SNHLY, CDR2 FYNNEI. There are 15 residues in the CDR3.

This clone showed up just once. CDR3 in amino acids: CASSLRTGTSASTDTQYF. DNA for the CDR3: TGTGCCAGCAGCTTACGTACCGGGACTAGCGCGAGCACAGATACGCAGTATTTT. This chain links TRBV13 with TRBJ2-3, with 10 bases matching TRBD2. Germline values: CDR1 PRHDT, CDR2 FYEKMQ (reference sequence). J lost 0 bases, V lost 2 bases, and 8 bases had no gene match. The CDR3 contains 18 residues.

The CDR3 bases are TGTGCCAGTAGTATCGCAGGGGGCTTGGGAGAGACCCAGTACTTC. Amino acids: CASSIAGGLGETQYF. The chain employs TRBV19 and TRBJ2-5; 8 nucleotides match TRBD1. Germline V lookup: CDR1 LNHDA, CDR2 SQIVND (reference sequence). There are 15 residues in the CDR3. With 3 bases clipped from V and 4 bases from J, the junction kept 7 bases outside the gene matches.

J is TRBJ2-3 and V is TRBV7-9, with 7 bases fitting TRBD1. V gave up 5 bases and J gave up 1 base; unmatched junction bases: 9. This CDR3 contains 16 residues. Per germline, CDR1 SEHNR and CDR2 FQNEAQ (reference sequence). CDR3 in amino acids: CASSPGPGGGTDTQYF. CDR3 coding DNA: TGTGCCAGCAGCCCAGGGCCAGGGGGAGGCACAGATACGCAGTATTTT.

CDR3 sequence: CASSPRFRTSQDHADTQYF. The CDR3 DNA reads TGTGCCAGCTCACCACGGTTTAGGACTAGCCAAGATCACGCAGATACGCAGTATTTT. The chain employs TRBV18 and TRBJ2-3, with 8 bases that match TRBD2. The germline V gene encodes CDR1 KGHSH and CDR2 LQKENI. V was clipped by 1 base and J by 4 bases; unmatched bases: 16. This CDR3 is built from 19 residues.

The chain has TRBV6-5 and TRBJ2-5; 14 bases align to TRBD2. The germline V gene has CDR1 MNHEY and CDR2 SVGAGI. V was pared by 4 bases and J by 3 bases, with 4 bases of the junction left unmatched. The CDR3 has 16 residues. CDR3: CASSSRGLAGEETQYF. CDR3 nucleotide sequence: TGTGCCAGCAGTTCTCGGGGACTAGCGGGAGAAGAGACCCAGTACTTC.

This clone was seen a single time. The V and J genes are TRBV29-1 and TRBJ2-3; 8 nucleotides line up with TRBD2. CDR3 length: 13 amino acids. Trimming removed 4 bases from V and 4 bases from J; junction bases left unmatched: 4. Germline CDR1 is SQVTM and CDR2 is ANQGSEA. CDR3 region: CSVGFGGADTQYF. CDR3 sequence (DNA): TGCAGCGTTGGGTTCGGGGGGGCAGATACGCAGTATTTT.

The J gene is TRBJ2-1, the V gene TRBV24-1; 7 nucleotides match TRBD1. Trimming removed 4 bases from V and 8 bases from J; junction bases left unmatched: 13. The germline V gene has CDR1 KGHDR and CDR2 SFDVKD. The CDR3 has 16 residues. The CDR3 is CATSDPGDRKSDEQFF. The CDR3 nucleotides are TGTGCCACCAGTGACCCAGGGGACAGAAAAAGCGATGAGCAGTTCTTC.